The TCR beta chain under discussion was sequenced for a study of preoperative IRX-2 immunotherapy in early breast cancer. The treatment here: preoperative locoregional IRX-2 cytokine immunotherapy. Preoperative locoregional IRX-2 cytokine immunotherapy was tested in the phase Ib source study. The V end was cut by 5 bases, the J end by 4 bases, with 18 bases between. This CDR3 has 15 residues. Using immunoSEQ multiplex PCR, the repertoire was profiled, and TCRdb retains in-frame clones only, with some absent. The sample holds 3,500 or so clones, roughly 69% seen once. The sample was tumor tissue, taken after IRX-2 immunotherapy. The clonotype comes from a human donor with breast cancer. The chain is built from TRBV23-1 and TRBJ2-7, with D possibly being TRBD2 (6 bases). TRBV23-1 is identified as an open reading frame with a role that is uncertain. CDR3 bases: TGCGCCAGCAGTGAGTCCCGGGAGCGGCGGTACGAGCAGTACTTC. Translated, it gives CASSESRERRYEQYF.